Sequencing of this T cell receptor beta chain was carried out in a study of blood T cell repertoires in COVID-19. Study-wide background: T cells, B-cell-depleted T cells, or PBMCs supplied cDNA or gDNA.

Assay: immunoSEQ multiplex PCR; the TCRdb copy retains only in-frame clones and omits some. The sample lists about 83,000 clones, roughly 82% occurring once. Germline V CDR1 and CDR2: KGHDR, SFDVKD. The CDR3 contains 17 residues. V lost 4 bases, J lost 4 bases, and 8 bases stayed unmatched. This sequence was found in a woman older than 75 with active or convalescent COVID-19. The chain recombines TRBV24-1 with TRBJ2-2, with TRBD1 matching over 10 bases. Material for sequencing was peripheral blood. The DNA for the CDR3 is TGTGCCACCAGTGACCGGAACCGGGACAGGGGCACCGGGGAGCTGTTTTTT. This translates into CATSDRNRDRGTGELFF.